The entry below gives a single T cell receptor beta chain sequence along with its context. Its antigen remains unidentified. V gave up 0 bases and J gave up 9 bases, with 15 bases separating them. Germline assignment: CDR1 MNHEY and CDR2 SVGAGI. This CDR3 region has 15 residues. This specimen belongs to a study of siplizumab effects on memory and regulatory T cells. Overall study results and limits: Naive T cells looked more diverse than memory cells, and they looked like major contributors to the alloresponse. Proliferating Tregs from siplizumab cultures lacked functional confirmation of suppression.

TCR templates, roughly 10^5 per sample, were assayed. Profiling relied on immunoSEQ multiplex PCR, and the TCRdb table lists in-frame clones only, not all of them. Here the sample spans 99,000 or so clones, 85% to 95% being singletons. Sequencing input: non-Treg CD4+ T cells sorted from blood. V and J are TRBV6-5 and TRBJ2-1, with D maybe TRBD2 (5 bases). The receptor was isolated from a human donor in good health. The CDR3 region has the DNA TGTGCCAGCAGTTACTCGGCGAGGGTGTGGAGTGAGCAGTTCTTC. It encodes CASSYSARVWSEQFF.